One sample yielded the 26 T cell receptor beta chains listed below, sequenced in a study of CD8 T cells in ankylosing spondylitis. TCRdb analysed the 5' RACE reads with MiXCR anew, one entry per CDR3 protein. Among 200,000 to 250,000 distinct CDR3 sequences listed, roughly 10% were seen once. Sequencing input: blood, either unsorted or a sorted T cell fraction (not recorded which). These receptors all stem from a male donor with ankylosing spondylitis or in good health (not recorded which).

This clonotype was counted ten times or more. The chain uses TRBV12-3 or TRBV12-4 and TRBJ2-7; no definite D call. Deletions cut 0 bases from V and 3 bases from J, with 6 bases between. This CDR3 is built from 13 residues. The chain's CDR3 is CASSLAQLYEQYF. The CDR3 nucleotides read TGTGCCAGCAGTTTAGCCCAACTCTACGAGCAGTACTTC.

This clonotype was counted ten times or more. The chain is built from TRBV5-1 and TRBJ2-5; TRBD2 matches at 7 bases. After removal of 1 base from V and 1 base from J, the junction contained 4 bases not matched to a gene. This CDR3 contains 15 residues. CDR1 is SGHRS, CDR2 YFSETQ, per germline. The CDR3 protein is CASSLIGGFQETQYF. CDR3 sequence (DNA): TGCGCCAGCAGCTTGATCGGGGGGTTCCAAGAGACCCAGTACTTC.

There are many counts of this clonotype. V gene TRBV5-6 combines with J gene TRBJ2-7; D remains unclear. The CDR3 consists of 13 residues. Trimming removed 2 bases at V and 4 bases at J, with 10 bases between. CDR1 is SGHDT, CDR2 YYEEEE, per germline. The CDR3 sequence: CASSFRLSYEQYF. The CDR3 DNA is TGTGCCAGCAGCTTTCGGCTGAGTTACGAGCAGTACTTC.

This clonotype was seen at least ten times. The V call is TRBV15, the J call TRBJ2-1; TRBD2 matches at 12 bases. Germline CDR1 and CDR2: LNHNV and YYDKDF (reference sequence). CDR3 size: 20 residues. Germline trimming cut 3 bases from V and 4 bases from J; bases unmatched to any gene: 16. Here the CDR3 DNA reads TGTGCCACCAGCAGCACCCTCGGGACAGGACTAGCGGGGAGGTACAATGAGCAGTTCTTC. Translating gives CATSSTLGTGLAGRYNEQFF.

In this sample, this clonotype turned up many times. The CDR3 reads CASSSRNTGELFF. In DNA form, the CDR3 reads TGTGCCAGCAGTTCACGGAACACCGGGGAGCTGTTTTTT. This rearrangement joins TRBV6-2 or TRBV6-3 to TRBJ2-2; D is uncertain. The CDR3 length is 13 residues. Trimming took 4 bases from V and 1 from J, leaving 4 bases between them. Germline V gene sequence: CDR1 MNHEY, CDR2 SVGEGT.

This clonotype has only a few counts. The CDR3 loop reads CASSLLGQPNTGELFF. The CDR3 coding sequence is TGTGCCAGCAGCTTGTTGGGACAGCCAAACACCGGGGAGCTGTTTTTT. The gene calls are TRBV7-8 and TRBJ2-2; 7 bases map to TRBD1. This CDR3 contains 16 residues. J was trimmed by 2 bases and V by 3 bases; bases with no gene match: 6. Germline CDR1 reads SGHVS; CDR2 reads FQNEAQ.

This clonotype was detected only a few times. A junction end diverges from the germline sequence, so it may reflect a read error. The chain joins TRBV15 to TRBJ2-7; 8 nucleotides agree with TRBD1. The CDR3 spans 17 residues. Germline CDR1 reads LNHNV; CDR2 reads YYDKDF (reference sequence). CDR3 amino acids: CATSSPGGARDSDEQYF. The CDR3 DNA follows: TGTGCCACCAGCAGCCCAGGGGGCGCGAGGGACTCCGACGAGCAGTACTTC.

This clonotype was observed a handful of times. V usage is TRBV7-9 and J usage is TRBJ1-1; 8 nucleotides align to TRBD1. Germline trimming cut 5 bases from V and 10 bases from J; bases unmatched to any gene: 12. CDR1 and CDR2 (germline): SEHNR, FQNEAQ (reference sequence). The CDR3 extends over 14 amino acids. CDR3 in amino acids: CASSPTGGGDGAFF. CDR3 sequence (DNA): TGTGCCAGCAGCCCCACAGGGGGAGGAGATGGAGCTTTCTTT. Looking up the rest from reference TRBV7-9 and TRBJ1-1 gives the full variable domain: DTGVSQNPRHKITKRGQNVTFRCDPISEHNRLYWYRQTLGQGPEFLTYFQNEAQLEKSRLLSDRFSAERPKGSFSTLEIQRTEQGDSAMYLCASSPTGGGDGAFFGQGTRLTVV.

V usage is TRBV10-3 and J usage is TRBJ2-7; no reliable D call. The CDR3 contains 10 residues. Trimming left V 10 bases short and J 4 bases short, with 8 bases between. Germline values: CDR1 ENHRY, CDR2 SYGVKD. CDR3 nucleotides: TGTGCCAGCGGCGAGTACGAGCAGTACTTC. It encodes CASGEYEQYF.

This clonotype was observed at least ten times. The CDR3 sequence is CASSLWLLQATSTDTQYF. Here the CDR3 DNA reads TGTGCCAGCAGCTTGTGGCTGCTTCAGGCCACTAGCACAGATACGCAGTATTTT. The J gene is TRBJ2-3, the V gene TRBV5-6, with no clear D. Trimming took off 1 base at V and 0 bases at J, with 18 bases between the two ends. In germline, CDR1 is SGHDT, CDR2 YYEEEE. The CDR3 runs to 18 residues.

This clonotype was seen at least ten times. The CDR3 nucleotides read TGTGCCAGCAGTTTAGCGGGAGGGCCCGGCAATGAGCAGTTCTTC. As protein: CASSLAGGPGNEQFF. V usage is TRBV12-3 or TRBV12-4 and J usage is TRBJ2-1, with 7 bases lining up with TRBD2. CDR3 length equals 15 residues. The V segment lost 0 bases and the J segment 6 bases; nucleotides outside the gene matches: 5.

This clonotype was detected ten times or more. This chain joins TRBV29-1 and TRBJ1-1; D is undetermined. The V gene's germline CDR1 is SQVTM and CDR2 ANQGSEA. The CDR3 spans 12 residues. Trimming took off 4 bases at V and 4 bases at J, with 10 bases between the two ends. The CDR3 coding sequence is TGCAGCGTTGTTAGGGTTGGCACTGAAGCTTTCTTT. Translating gives CSVVRVGTEAFF.

This clonotype was detected ten times or more. The rearrangement links TRBV6-2 or TRBV6-3 to TRBJ1-5, with D perhaps TRBD1 (6 bases). TRBJ2-3 explains the end of the DNA better; the J call may be wrong. The germline CDR1 and CDR2 sequences are MNHEY and SVGEGT. The CDR3 length is 14 residues. The CDR3: CASSSGVGNQPQYF. In DNA form, the CDR3 reads TGTGCCAGCAGTTCAGGGGTTGGCAATCAGCCCCAGTATTTT.

V gene TRBV12-2 combines with J gene TRBJ2-3. TRBV12-2 is flagged as a pseudogene. The CDR3 consists of 16 residues. DNA for the CDR3: TGTGCAAGTCGCTTTCTGGTTGTTCGTGGAACAGATACGCAGTATTTT. It codes for CASRFLVVRGTDTQYF.

There are many counts of this clonotype. This sequence joins TRBV7-8 and TRBJ2-1; a weak D match, TRBD2 (6 bases). The V gene lost 3 bases and the J gene lost 0 bases, with 21 bases spanning the gap. Looked up from germline, CDR1 is SGHVS and CDR2 is FQNEAQ. The CDR3 length is 19 residues. Here the CDR3 DNA reads TGTGCCAGCAGCTTCATCGCGTCTTTCGGGGGTTTCTCCTACAATGAGCAGTTCTTC. Translation gives CASSFIASFGGFSYNEQFF.

This clonotype was counted ten times or more. The gene calls are TRBV4-2 and TRBJ2-4, with a weak D call TRBD1 (5 bases). CDR3 length equals 14 residues. The V gene's germline CDR1 is LGHNA and CDR2 YNFKEQ. Trimming stripped 0 bases from V and 16 bases from J, with 19 bases between. This chain's CDR3 is CASSQESQGVLVYF. The CDR3 coding sequence is TGTGCCAGCAGCCAAGAAAGTCAGGGCGTCCTAGTATACTTC.

This clonotype was detected ten times or more. V and J are TRBV28 and TRBJ1-2; the D gene is possibly TRBD1 (5 bases). V lost 6 bases to trimming and J lost 4 bases, with 15 bases between them. The CDR3 consists of 14 residues. Germline lookup yields CDR1 MDHEN and CDR2 SYDVKM. CDR3 DNA sequence: TGTGCCAGCAGGGCCACGGGACCGTCCTATGGCTACACCTTC. Translating gives CASRATGPSYGYTF.

Ten or more counts support this clonotype. The chain joins TRBV20-1 to TRBJ2-7; no clear D gene. There are 15 residues in the CDR3. The germline gives CDR1 DFQATT, CDR2 SNEGSKA (reference sequence). The V and J ends lost 0 bases and 6 bases respectively, with 18 bases between them. The CDR3 region is CSARDRRRSLLEQYF. CDR3 DNA sequence: TGCAGTGCTAGAGATCGACGCCGGAGTCTGCTCGAGCAGTACTTC.

The sample holds many counts of this clonotype. V gene TRBV7-9 combines with J gene TRBJ2-7; 7 nucleotides line up with TRBD2. With V trimmed by 3 bases and J by 2 bases, 7 bases remained unmatched. The CDR3 contains 15 residues. The germline V gene encodes CDR1 SEHNR and CDR2 FQNEAQ (reference sequence). CDR3 sequence (DNA): TGTGCCAGCAGCTTTTTTGGAGCGGGGACCTACGAGCAGTACTTC. Residues: CASSFFGAGTYEQYF.

In its sample, this clonotype was seen many times. The CDR3 reads CSATITRSGRVDEQFF. CDR3 DNA sequence: TGCAGTGCTACTATTACCCGAAGCGGGAGGGTCGATGAGCAGTTCTTC. The gene calls are TRBV20-1 and TRBJ2-1, with 10 bases lining up with TRBD2. The germline V gene encodes CDR1 DFQATT and CDR2 SNEGSKA (reference sequence). The V and J ends lost 4 bases and 8 bases, in that order; junction bases with no gene match: 14. This CDR3 is 16 amino acids long.

This clonotype was found a few times. The chain links TRBV5-1 to TRBJ2-5, with 10 nucleotides matching TRBD2. This CDR3 is built from 14 residues. The V gene end was trimmed by 0 bases and the J gene end by 5 bases; junction bases not matched to a gene: 1. CDR1 SGHRS and CDR2 YFSETQ come from the germline V gene. The CDR3, as DNA: TGCGCCAGCAGCTTGGTGGGACTAGCGGAGACCCAGTACTTC. Translation gives CASSLVGLAETQYF. Full variable domain (rest looked up from reference TRBV5-1 and TRBJ2-5): KAGVTQTPRYLIKTRGQQVTLSCSPISGHRSVSWYQQTPGQGLQFLFEYFSETQRNKGNFPGRFSGRQFSNSRSEMNVSTLELGDSALYLCASSLVGLAETQYFGPGTRLLVL.

With regard to this clonotype: It may be a read error: a sequence one base away is much more abundant. The chain couples TRBV12-3 or TRBV12-4 to TRBJ2-7, with 8 bases identical to TRBD1. The CDR3 runs 14 residues. The J segment lost 4 bases and the V segment lost 4 bases, leaving 6 bases of the junction unmatched. The CDR3 sequence is CASSSLGQEYEQYF. Written as DNA, the CDR3 is TGTGCCAGCAGTTCCTTGGGACAGGAGTACGAGCAGTACTTC.

This clonotype was counted ten times or more. The chain joins TRBV5-1 to TRBJ2-3; D may be TRBD1 (6 bases). There are 17 residues in the CDR3. The V gene's germline CDR1 is SGHRS and CDR2 YFSETQ. V was cut by 0 bases and J by 2 bases, with 16 bases left in between. CDR3 amino acids: CASSLALVTGPTDTQYF. The CDR3 bases are TGCGCCAGCAGCTTGGCCCTTGTCACAGGGCCCACAGATACGCAGTATTTT.

This chain links TRBV28 with TRBJ2-3; 12 bases agree with TRBD2. The germline CDR1 and CDR2 sequences are MDHEN and SYDVKM. The V and J ends lost 6 bases and 2 bases, in that order; junction bases with no gene match: 6. This CDR3 is built from 16 residues. CDR3 sequence reads: CASRDGLAGPTDTQYF. CDR3 DNA sequence: TGTGCCAGCAGGGACGGACTAGCGGGACCCACAGATACGCAGTATTTT.

This clonotype was detected ten times or more. V usage is TRBV5-1 and J usage is TRBJ2-6; 8 positions agree with TRBD1. Germline V gene data show CDR1 as SGHRS and CDR2 as YFSETQ. CDR3 length equals 16 residues. Losses at the gene ends were 2 bases for V and 2 bases for J; bases not matched to a gene: 3. The CDR3 DNA is TGCGCCAGCAGCTTAGCAGGGGGCGCTGGGGCCAACGTCCTGACTTTC. It specifies CASSLAGGAGANVLTF.

This clonotype was picked up many times. This sequence joins TRBV15 and TRBJ2-3, with 12 bases matching TRBD1. V dropped 0 bases and J dropped 7; count of bases not matched to a gene: 11. The CDR3 spans 18 residues. CDR1 is LNHNV and CDR2 is YYDKDF in the germline V gene (reference sequence). CDR3 coding DNA: TGTGCCACCAGCAGAGATACCTCCGGGACAGGGGGCGTCTATACGCAGTATTTT. This sequence encodes CATSRDTSGTGGVYTQYF. The variable domain in full, with the rest retrieved from reference TRBV15 and TRBJ2-3, is DAMVIQNPRYQVTQFGKPVTLSCSQTLNHNVMYWYQQKSSQAPKLLFHYYDKDFNNEADTPDNFQSRRPNTSFCFLDIRSPGLGDTAMYLCATSRDTSGTGGVYTQYFGPGTRLTVL.